A single sample is the source of the 9 T cell receptor beta chains below, sequenced in a study of control samples from healthy donors and cancer patients. Libraries were prepared by immunoSEQ multiplex PCR; TCRdb keeps only in-frame clonotypes and omits some of them. The sample includes 110,000 or so clones, approximately 84% of them seen just once. The sample taken for sequencing was blood. The receptors derive from a man between 18 and 35 years old in good health.

This clone was found a few times. This specimen includes other DNA sequences encoding the same CDR3. The chain links TRBV5-4 to TRBJ1-1; possible D gene TRBD1, 6 bases. Germline V gene lookup returns CDR1 SGHNT and CDR2 YYREEE (reference sequence). The CDR3 extends over 13 amino acids. With 3 bases removed from V and 6 bases from J, the gap between germline ends came to 12 bases. Here the CDR3 DNA reads TGTGCCAGCAGCTACACCGCAGGGGCTGAAGCTTTCTTT. Translation: CASSYTAGAEAFF.

The V and J genes are TRBV2 and TRBJ2-7; possibly TRBD1 or TRBD2 for D (5 bases each). Germline assignment: CDR1 SNHLY and CDR2 FYNNEI. V was shortened by 2 bases and J by 1 base, with 12 bases between the two germline ends. CDR3 size: 15 residues. The CDR3 loop reads CASSEQGPGSYEQYV. The CDR3 nucleotides are TGTGCCAGCAGTGAACAGGGTCCGGGGTCCTACGAGCAGTACGTC.

This clone was found once. V gene TRBV27 combines with J gene TRBJ2-7; 7 bases line up with TRBD1. CDR3 length: 17 amino acids. CDR1 is MNHEY, CDR2 SMNVEV, per germline (reference sequence). The J segment lost 7 bases and the V segment lost 7 bases, leaving 22 bases of the junction unmatched. This CDR3 is CASTLLYPTGFIREQYF. The CDR3 DNA reads TGTGCCAGCACCCTTTTATATCCGACAGGGTTCATCCGGGAGCAGTACTTC.

The chain uses TRBV27 and TRBJ2-1; 8 positions match TRBD1. The germline gives CDR1 MNHEY, CDR2 SMNVEV (reference sequence). V was clipped by 0 bases and J by 3 bases; unmatched bases: 4. This CDR3 contains 16 residues. DNA for the CDR3: TGTGCCAGCAGTTTATCGGGCAGGGGGCTCTACAATGAGCAGTTCTTC. As protein: CASSLSGRGLYNEQFF.

The chain couples TRBV19 to TRBJ1-4; the D gene is possibly TRBD1 (5 bases). Germline CDR1 and CDR2: LNHDA and SQIVND (reference sequence). The CDR3 sequence is 14 residues long. Trimming took 7 bases from V and 3 from J, leaving 12 bases between them. CDR3 sequence (DNA): TGTGCCAGTACACAGGCCCCTTCTAATGAAAAACTGTTTTTT. Amino acids: CASTQAPSNEKLFF.

The chain carries TRBV2 and TRBJ2-7, with 12 bases matching TRBD2. V dropped 6 bases and J dropped 2; count of bases not matched to a gene: 5. The V gene's germline CDR1 is SNHLY and CDR2 FYNNEI. CDR3 length: 15 residues. The DNA of the CDR3 is TGTGCCAGCAGAAGACTAGCGGGGGAGACCTACGAGCAGTACGTC. This codes for CASRRLAGETYEQYV.

The J gene is TRBJ1-2, the V gene TRBV19; D is unresolved. The CDR3 is 12 residues long. Trimming stripped 4 bases from V and 2 bases from J, with 5 bases between. The germline V gene encodes CDR1 LNHDA and CDR2 SQIVND (reference sequence). In DNA form, the CDR3 reads TGTGCCAGTAGTAATAAGAACTATGGCTACACCTTC. Translating it yields CASSNKNYGYTF.

V and J are TRBV6-5 and TRBJ2-1; D not resolved. CDR1 and CDR2 (germline): MNHEY, SVGAGI. V gave up 2 bases and J gave up 4 bases, with 9 bases separating them. The CDR3 is 14 residues long. The CDR3 is CASSYRSGYNEQFF. The CDR3 DNA sequence: TGTGCCAGCAGTTACCGGTCAGGTTACAATGAGCAGTTCTTC.

This chain joins TRBV5-1 and TRBJ1-5; 9 bases fit TRBD1. The germline gives CDR1 SGHRS, CDR2 YFSETQ. This CDR3 has 15 amino acids. Germline trimming cut 3 bases from V and 2 bases from J; bases unmatched to any gene: 3. Here the CDR3 reads CASSSTGGRNQPQHF. The CDR3 coding sequence is TGCGCCAGCAGCTCGACAGGGGGACGCAATCAGCCCCAGCATTTT.